The 24 T cell receptor beta chains below all came from one sample that was sequenced in a study of T-cell reconstitution after alpha-beta-depleted transplantation in children. This sample's TCRbeta library carried unique molecular identifier barcodes. Using its own MiXCR run on the PCR reads, TCRdb lists one record per CDR3 protein. The sample has about 200,000 distinct CDR3 sequences; approximately 6.9% are singletons. Sample: PBMCs, taken before TCRalphabeta/CD19-depleted stem cell transplant. These receptors were taken from a boy aged 2-9 years with acute lymphoblastic leukemia, due to receive a stem cell transplant.

This clonotype was recorded many times. The chain combines TRBV7-2 with TRBJ2-1; the D gene is possibly TRBD2 (6 bases). Germline V gives CDR1 SGHTA, CDR2 FQGNSA. The CDR3 extends over 18 amino acids. Trimming removed 0 bases at V and 0 bases at J, with 15 bases between. CDR3 region: CASSLAGGPPSSYNEQFF. CDR3 DNA: TGTGCCAGCAGCTTAGCAGGAGGGCCTCCAAGCTCCTACAATGAGCAGTTCTTC.

The chain has TRBV5-1 and TRBJ2-6, with a tentative D call TRBD2 (5 bases). This CDR3 spans 16 amino acids. V was trimmed by 0 bases and J by 0 bases, leaving 7 bases between them. The germline gives CDR1 SGHRS, CDR2 YFSETQ. The CDR3 region has the DNA TGCGCCAGCAGCTTGGGTCGGGACTCTGGGGCCAACGTCCTGACTTTC. Translated: CASSLGRDSGANVLTF.

The chain recombines TRBV4-2 with TRBJ2-5; D remains unclear. This CDR3 has 14 residues. V lost 1 base to trimming and J lost 3 bases, with 9 bases between them. Germline assignment: CDR1 LGHNA and CDR2 YNFKEQ. The CDR3 sequence is CASSQVEREETQYF. CDR3 nucleotide sequence: TGTGCCAGCAGCCAAGTTGAGAGAGAAGAGACCCAGTACTTC.

This clonotype was picked up a small number of times. The chain recombines TRBV7-9 with TRBJ1-2; 7 bases line up with TRBD1. V was clipped by 5 bases and J by 4 bases; unmatched bases: 13. Germline assignment: CDR1 SEHNR and CDR2 FQNEAQ (reference sequence). The CDR3 has 16 amino acids. CDR3 loop: CASSLRSTGPIYGYTF. The CDR3 DNA reads TGTGCCAGCAGCCTCCGGTCGACAGGGCCCATCTATGGCTACACCTTC.

This clonotype came up many times. The chain uses TRBV12-3 or TRBV12-4 and TRBJ2-1; D remains ambiguous. V shed 6 bases and J shed 0 bases, with 9 bases lying between them. This CDR3 has 14 residues. CDR3 amino acids: CASSQQSSYNEQFF. The CDR3 coding sequence is TGTGCCAGCAGCCAACAGAGCTCCTACAATGAGCAGTTCTTC.

V and J are TRBV5-5 and TRBJ2-2; 12 bases agree with TRBD2. The ends lost 3 bases at V and 13 bases at J; junction bases unmatched: 10. This CDR3 is built from 15 residues. The germline V gene encodes CDR1 SGHKS and CDR2 YYEKEE (reference sequence). This chain's CDR3 is CASSSGPSGGARLFF. The CDR3, as DNA: TGTGCCAGCAGCTCCGGGCCTAGCGGGGGGGCCCGGCTGTTTTTT.

This clonotype was seen more than once but under ten times. The chain employs TRBV7-9 and TRBJ2-1; 9 bases are a match to TRBD1. The CDR3 length is 15 residues. The germline V gene has CDR1 SEHNR and CDR2 FQNEAQ (reference sequence). After removal of 5 bases from V and 7 bases from J, the junction contained 9 bases not matched to a gene. CDR3 amino acids: CASSTPGQGRNEQFF. DNA of the CDR3: TGTGCCAGCAGCACGCCGGGACAGGGTAGGAATGAGCAGTTCTTC.

This clonotype was recorded many times. The chain is built from TRBV28 and TRBJ2-3; 7 bases line up with TRBD2. The V segment lost 5 bases and the J segment 2 bases; nucleotides outside the gene matches: 4. CDR1 MDHEN and CDR2 SYDVKM come from the germline V gene. The CDR3 sequence is 14 residues long. The CDR3 DNA follows: TGTGCCAGCAGTAGTCGACTAGCCACAGATACGCAGTATTTT. It specifies CASSSRLATDTQYF.

The table lists this clonotype with a few counts. This sequence joins TRBV5-1 and TRBJ1-2; D gene uncertain. Looked up from germline, CDR1 is SGHRS and CDR2 is YFSETQ. The CDR3 runs 13 residues. Trimming shortened V by 4 bases and J by 4 bases, and 11 bases separated the two germline ends. The DNA for the CDR3 is TGCGCCAGCAGCACTCAGACAAGCTATGGCTACACCTTC. It specifies CASSTQTSYGYTF.

This clonotype was detected ten times or more. The chain couples TRBV28 to TRBJ2-7; possible D gene TRBD1, 6 bases. CDR3 length: 15 residues. Germline CDR1 is MDHEN and CDR2 is SYDVKM. V dropped 2 bases and J dropped 7 bases, with 18 bases sitting between them. CDR3 sequence (DNA): TGTGCCAGCAGTTTAAGGGGAGCCCTAGGGGGAGAGCAGTACTTC. Translated: CASSLRGALGGEQYF. Complete variable domain (other parts from reference TRBV28 and TRBJ2-7): DVKVTQSSRYLVKRTGEKVFLECVQDMDHENMFWYRQDPGLGLRLIYFSYDVKMKEKGDIPEGYSVSREKKERFSLILESASTNQTSMYLCASSLRGALGGEQYFGPGTRLTVT.

The rearrangement joins TRBV28 to TRBJ2-1; TRBD2 matches 12 bases. In germline, CDR1 is MDHEN, CDR2 SYDVKM. This CDR3 is 16 amino acids long. The V gene end was trimmed by 5 bases and the J gene end by 9 bases; junction bases not matched to a gene: 11. The CDR3 DNA reads TGTGCCAGCAGTCCCAACGGACTAGCGGGACGTGGTGAGCAGTTCTTC. Encoded protein: CASSPNGLAGRGEQFF. The variable domain in full, completed from reference TRBV28 and TRBJ2-1, reads DVKVTQSSRYLVKRTGEKVFLECVQDMDHENMFWYRQDPGLGLRLIYFSYDVKMKEKGDIPEGYSVSREKKERFSLILESASTNQTSMYLCASSPNGLAGRGEQFFGPGTRLTVL.

In its sample, this clonotype was seen many times. This chain connects TRBV20-1 to TRBJ1-5, with 9 bases that match TRBD1. The ends lost 6 bases at V and 5 bases at J; junction bases unmatched: 8. Germline-derived CDR1 and CDR2 are DFQATT and SNEGSKA (reference sequence). The CDR3 sequence is 14 residues long. CDR3 sequence (DNA): TGCAGTGCCCCGACAGGGGGGGCCTATCAGCCCCAGCATTTT. Amino acid sequence: CSAPTGGAYQPQHF.

The table lists this clonotype with a few counts. The V and J genes are TRBV30 and TRBJ2-3, with TRBD1 matching over 8 bases. The CDR3 spans 13 residues. With 5 bases clipped from V and 2 bases from J, the junction kept 3 bases outside the gene matches. Germline values: CDR1 GTSNPN, CDR2 SVGIG (reference sequence). CDR3 sequence reads: CAWSGQATDTQYF. Written as DNA, the CDR3 is TGTGCCTGGTCGGGACAGGCCACAGATACGCAGTATTTT.

At least ten counts were recorded for this clonotype. The rearrangement links TRBV5-6 to TRBJ2-7, with 7 bases lining up with TRBD1. In germline, CDR1 is SGHDT, CDR2 YYEEEE. The trim removed 1 base at V and 3 bases at J, leaving 7 bases unmatched. The CDR3 extends over 15 amino acids. DNA of the CDR3: TGTGCCAGCAGCTTGTGGGGGACAGCCATCTACGAGCAGTACTTC. Translation gives CASSLWGTAIYEQYF.

This clonotype was seen only a few times. The rearrangement joins TRBV14 to TRBJ2-7; the match to TRBD1 covers 7 bases. The V gene end was trimmed by 7 bases and the J gene end by 2 bases; junction bases not matched to a gene: 20. The CDR3 runs 18 residues. CDR1 and CDR2 (germline): SGHDN, FVKESK. The CDR3 loop reads CASNTGPTGADLPYEQYF. DNA for the CDR3: TGTGCCAGCAATACGGGCCCTACAGGGGCCGACTTACCCTACGAGCAGTACTTC. Full variable domain (rest looked up from reference TRBV14 and TRBJ2-7): EAGVTQFPSHSVIEKGQTVTLRCDPISGHDNLYWYRRVMGKEIKFLLHFVKESKQDESGMPNNRFLAERTGGTYSTLKVQPAELEDSGVYFCASNTGPTGADLPYEQYFGPGTRLTVT.

The J gene is TRBJ2-5, the V gene TRBV11-2; TRBD2 agrees at 7 bases. This CDR3 has 14 residues. The germline V gene has CDR1 SGHAT and CDR2 FQNNGV. The ends lost 3 bases at V and 3 bases at J; junction bases unmatched: 4. The CDR3 loop is CASSFQRGEETQYF. CDR3 nucleotides: TGTGCCAGCAGCTTTCAGCGGGGTGAAGAGACCCAGTACTTC.

This clonotype was detected a few times. The rearrangement joins TRBV12-3 or TRBV12-4 to TRBJ1-2; D uncertain. V lost 3 bases to trimming and J lost 7 bases, with 15 bases between them. This CDR3 is built from 14 residues. CDR3 DNA sequence: TGTGCCAGCAGTTTGGGCAGGAACTATGGTGGCTACACCTTC. Its translation is CASSLGRNYGGYTF.

This clonotype was detected only a few times. J is TRBJ1-2 and V is TRBV6-5; 9 bases fit TRBD1. J was trimmed by 4 bases and V by 0 bases; bases with no gene match: 0. CDR1 is MNHEY and CDR2 is SVGAGI in the germline V gene. The CDR3 covers 14 residues. The CDR3 reads CASSYSTGGYGYTF. The CDR3 nucleotides are TGTGCCAGCAGTTACTCGACAGGGGGCTATGGCTACACCTTC.

The genes are TRBV11-2 and TRBJ2-3; tentative D call: TRBD2 (6 bases). The V and J ends lost 0 bases and 2 bases respectively, with 12 bases between them. Germline V gives CDR1 SGHAT, CDR2 FQNNGV. The CDR3 has 16 residues. The CDR3 sequence: CASSLDLGGFTDTQYF. The DNA of the CDR3 is TGTGCCAGCAGCTTAGATCTGGGGGGATTCACAGATACGCAGTATTTT.

The J gene is TRBJ1-4, the V gene TRBV29-1; a possible D gene is TRBD1 (5 bases). The CDR3 spans 12 residues. Germline CDR1 and CDR2: SQVTM and ANQGSEA. V lost 5 bases to trimming and J lost 5 bases, with 9 bases between them. CDR3 DNA: TGCAGCGTTTGGGGGTCGAATGAAAAACTGTTTTTT. Encoded protein: CSVWGSNEKLFF.

Ten or more counts support this clonotype. This CDR3 is CASSFAGATGELFF. The CDR3 DNA reads as TGTGCCAGCAGTTTTGCAGGGGCCACCGGGGAGCTGTTTTTT. The chain joins TRBV12-3 or TRBV12-4 to TRBJ2-2; possible D gene TRBD1, 6 bases. V dropped 3 bases and J dropped 4 bases, with 9 bases sitting between them. CDR3 size: 14 residues.

The chain joins TRBV7-9 to TRBJ2-6, with D unresolved. CDR1 and CDR2 (germline): SEHNR, FQNEAQ (reference sequence). The CDR3 has 16 amino acids. The V and J ends lost 5 bases and 4 bases respectively, with 15 bases between them. The CDR3 sequence is CASSHGTRSGANVLTF. The CDR3 nucleotides are TGTGCCAGCAGCCATGGAACCCGCTCCGGGGCCAACGTCCTGACTTTC. Full variable domain (rest looked up from reference TRBV7-9 and TRBJ2-6): DTGVSQNPRHKITKRGQNVTFRCDPISEHNRLYWYRQTLGQGPEFLTYFQNEAQLEKSRLLSDRFSAERPKGSFSTLEIQRTEQGDSAMYLCASSHGTRSGANVLTFGAGSRLTVL.

This clonotype was seen ten or more times. The chain joins TRBV28 to TRBJ2-2; D may be TRBD1 or TRBD2 (5 bases each). Germline V CDR1 and CDR2: MDHEN, SYDVKM. The CDR3 is 14 amino acids. V was trimmed by 4 bases and J by 1 base, leaving 7 bases between them. The CDR3 region has the DNA TGTGCCAGCAGTTGGGGGTGGAACACCGGGGAGCTGTTTTTT. It yields the protein CASSWGWNTGELFF.

The chain employs TRBV30 and TRBJ2-7, with TRBD2 identical over 11 bases. CDR1 is GTSNPN, CDR2 SVGIG, per germline (reference sequence). The CDR3 is made up of 15 amino acids. The V segment lost 4 bases and the J segment 6 bases; nucleotides outside the gene matches: 11. This chain's CDR3 is CAWNYQLAGEGEQYF. In nucleotides, the CDR3 is TGTGCCTGGAATTATCAACTAGCGGGAGAGGGCGAGCAGTACTTC.